This TCR beta chain originates from a study of blood T cell repertoires in COVID-19. The V and J ends lost 5 bases and 4 bases, in that order; junction bases with no gene match: 8. CDR1 and CDR2 (germline): SGHAT, FQNNGV. The CDR3 consists of 15 residues. Original analysis: Estimation of nucleated cell counts was performed using reference gene primer amplification. Profiled with immunoSEQ multiplex PCR; TCRdb holds only in-frame clones, not every one. V and J calls and clone size are given by that table; D and trimming were obtained from the DNA. The table lists almost 400,000 clones, about 90% of them singletons.

Material for sequencing was peripheral blood. V usage is TRBV11-2 and J usage is TRBJ2-3, with TRBD1 identical over 8 bases. The receptor's source is a woman between 55 and 75 years old with COVID-19, enrolled during active disease. CDR3 protein: CASSTYRGTADTQYF. The CDR3, as DNA: TGTGCCAGCAGCACATACAGGGGGACGGCAGATACGCAGTATTTT.